This TCR beta chain was retrieved from a study of immune reconstitution after stem cell transplant in scleroderma. The CDR3 totals 13 residues. Trimming pared 3 bases from V and 7 bases from J, leaving 9 bases between. CDR1 and CDR2 from the germline V gene are MNHNS and SASEGT. In its sample, this clonotype ranks as medium-sized. In TCRdb, the RT-PCR reads were re-called with MiXCR into one record per CDR3 protein. The sample has 1,300 to 1,500 distinct CDR3 sequences, more than 15% seen once. This clonotype originated in a female donor with systemic sclerosis. The sample was acquired before or after autologous hematopoietic stem cell transplantation (not recorded which). The chain is built from TRBV6-1 and TRBJ2-2; D unresolved. The CDR3 DNA sequence: TGTGCCAGCAGTGATTTTTTCGGCGGGGAGCTGTTTTTT. As protein: CASSDFFGGELFF.